The sequence of this TCR beta chain was determined in a study of blood T cells in healthy people across ages. Overall study results and limits: For the donors, CMV status was unknown and possibly confounded expanded clonotype changes.

This clonotype has ten or more counts. Its antigen is as yet unknown. Germline V CDR1 and CDR2: SGHRS, YFSETQ. V was clipped by 2 bases and J by 3 bases, with 8 bases between them. The CDR3 is made up of 13 amino acids. The study isolated at least 6 million PBMCs from each sample. Primed by a sample-barcoded 5' primer and a J-beta primer mix, a second PCR proceeded for 7 to 11 cycles. Each sample provided no less than 3 million CDR3-containing paired-end reads. From the 5' RACE reads, TCRdb called clonotypes with MiXCR, one entry per CDR3 protein. The table shows roughly 680,000 distinct CDR3 sequences, with around 52% occurring only once.

The chain couples TRBV5-1 to TRBJ1-2; D remains unclear. The sequenced sample consisted of blood. This TCR came from a woman of 80 years or more in good health. The CDR3 DNA follows: TGCGCCAGCAGCTTCGGGTCCTACTATGGCTACACCTTC. Translated, it gives CASSFGSYYGYTF.